One sample yielded the 7 T cell receptor beta chains listed below, sequenced in a study of shared clonotypes between healthy human individuals. Assay: immunoSEQ multiplex PCR; the TCRdb copy retains only in-frame clones and omits some. The sample consists of 2 million to 2.5 million clones, roughly 93% of them appearing once. Source material: naive CD4+ T cells from PBMCs. Sample subset: CD45RA+ positively selected. These receptor sequences come from a man aged 18 to 30 in good health. Some clones in this sample may be carry-over from other donors' samples.

This rearrangement joins TRBV7-9 to TRBJ2-1; D is unclear. The germline V gene encodes CDR1 SEHNR and CDR2 FQNEAQ (reference sequence). Trimming removed 7 bases at V and 0 bases at J, with 16 bases between. The CDR3 loop spans 16 amino acids. The CDR3 coding sequence is TGTGCCAGCACTCCTGACCCTCGGAGCTCCTACAATGAGCAGTTCTTC. Its protein is CASTPDPRSSYNEQFF.

The J gene is TRBJ2-2, the V gene TRBV19; 11 nucleotides match TRBD1. The CDR3 length is 16 residues. V lost 6 bases, J lost 3 bases, and 6 bases stayed unmatched. Germline V CDR1 and CDR2: LNHDA, SQIVND (reference sequence). The CDR3, as DNA: TGTGCCAGTAGACAAGGGACAGGGGGATACACCGGGGAGCTGTTTTTT. It yields the protein CASRQGTGGYTGELFF.

The chain recombines TRBV5-1 with TRBJ1-1; TRBD1 agrees at 7 bases. With 0 bases clipped from V and 5 bases from J, the junction kept 7 bases outside the gene matches. Germline CDR1 reads SGHRS; CDR2 reads YFSETQ. CDR3 length equals 15 residues. The chain's CDR3 is CASSLEQGRWTEAFF. CDR3 sequence (DNA): TGCGCCAGCAGCTTGGAACAGGGGAGGTGGACTGAAGCTTTCTTT.

The chain couples TRBV5-1 to TRBJ2-5; D perhaps matches TRBD1 (5 bases). Germline loops: CDR1 SGHRS, CDR2 YFSETQ. The CDR3 extends over 14 amino acids. Trimming shortened V by 4 bases and J by 1 base, and 11 bases separated the two germline ends. The CDR3 here is CASSASDTQETQYF. The CDR3 DNA reads TGCGCCAGCAGCGCCTCGGACACCCAAGAGACCCAGTACTTC.

The chain employs TRBV15 and TRBJ1-3; D remains unclear. The CDR3 is made up of 17 amino acids. From germline, CDR1 is LNHNV and CDR2 YYDKDF (reference sequence). Deletions cut 0 bases from V and 4 bases from J, with 16 bases between. CDR3 protein: CATSRDARALGGNTIYF. DNA for the CDR3: TGTGCCACCAGCAGAGATGCGAGGGCATTGGGGGGAAACACCATATATTTT.

CDR3 DNA sequence: TGTGCCAGCATCCTCGGGACTAGAGGCTACGAGCAGTACTTC. Its translation is CASILGTRGYEQYF. This chain links TRBV27 with TRBJ2-7; 8 positions agree with TRBD2. The ends lost 7 bases at V and 3 bases at J; junction bases unmatched: 8. CDR1 MNHEY and CDR2 SMNVEV come from the germline V gene (reference sequence). This CDR3 spans 14 amino acids.

The gene calls are TRBV28 and TRBJ2-1; 8 nucleotides line up with TRBD2. This CDR3 region has 15 residues. With V trimmed by 5 bases and J by 10 bases, 13 bases remained unmatched. The V gene's germline CDR1 is MDHEN and CDR2 SYDVKM. CDR3 sequence (DNA): TGTGCCAGCAGTAATCCGGGACTAGTACAGGACGAGCAGTTCTTC. Residues: CASSNPGLVQDEQFF.